The 18 T cell receptor beta chains below were found in one sample sequenced in a study of TIL therapy for anti-PD-1-resistant metastatic lung cancer. Time point defined: pre-treatment sample, taken before nivolumab and TIL therapy. Sequencing used immunoSEQ v3. Sequencing was performed with immunoSEQ multiplex PCR; in TCRdb, only in-frame clones are kept and a portion is missing. The sample includes about 59,000 clones, roughly four fifths seen only once; the top ten take less than 3%. Sequenced material: blood, taken at baseline. Receptors were obtained from a person aged 25 to 80 with non-small cell lung cancer.

V gene TRBV5-1 combines with J gene TRBJ2-5, with D possibly being TRBD2 (5 bases). The V end lost 5 bases, the J end lost 2 bases, and 16 bases lay between the germline ends. The CDR3 extends over 15 amino acids. In germline, CDR1 is SGHRS, CDR2 YFSETQ. CDR3 loop: CASRPFGSGQETQYF. The CDR3 DNA follows: TGCGCCAGCAGACCGTTTGGGAGCGGACAAGAGACCCAGTACTTC.

The chain couples TRBV5-5 to TRBJ1-2; D unresolved. Deletions cut 3 bases from V and 2 bases from J, with 14 bases between. The CDR3 runs 15 residues. Germline-derived CDR1 and CDR2 are SGHKS and YYEKEE (reference sequence). This CDR3 is CASSWRGPVNYGYTF. The DNA of the CDR3 is TGTGCCAGCAGCTGGCGCGGACCGGTAAACTATGGCTACACCTTC.

V is TRBV7-6 and J is TRBJ1-2; TRBD1 aligns across 8 bases. CDR1 is SGHVS, CDR2 FNYEAQ, per germline. The length of the CDR3 is 12 residues. The V segment lost 5 bases and the J segment 8 bases; nucleotides outside the gene matches: 4. CDR3 sequence: CASSRTGIGYTF. The CDR3 coding sequence is TGTGCCAGCAGCCGGACAGGGATCGGCTACACCTTC.

The chain carries TRBV3-1 (or the pseudogene TRBV3-2) and TRBJ1-6, with D possibly matching TRBD1 (5 bases). The V end lost 6 bases, the J end lost 8 bases, and 11 bases lay between the germline ends. This CDR3 region has 13 residues. Looked up from germline, CDR1 is LGHDT and CDR2 is YNNKEL (reference sequence). The DNA of the CDR3 is TGTGCCAGCAGAGGGACTCAGGATTCACCCCTCCACTTT. Its translation is CASRGTQDSPLHF.

The rearrangement uses TRBV6-5 and TRBJ2-7; D is undetermined. Trimming left V 0 bases short and J 2 bases short, with 8 bases between. Germline CDR1 reads MNHEY; CDR2 reads SVGAGI. The CDR3 is made up of 14 amino acids. In nucleotides, the CDR3 is TGTGCCAGCAGTTACTCCCGACGGACCTACGAGCAGTACTTC. It specifies CASSYSRRTYEQYF.

The chain carries TRBV27 and TRBJ2-2; D unclear. With 3 bases removed from V and 3 bases from J, the gap between germline ends came to 17 bases. This CDR3 comprises 17 residues. Germline CDR1 and CDR2: MNHEY and SMNVEV (reference sequence). CDR3 region: CASSLRWSSLYTGELFF. Here the CDR3 DNA reads TGTGCCAGCAGTTTGCGGTGGTCGTCCCTCTACACCGGGGAGCTGTTTTTT.

The V and J genes are TRBV7-2 and TRBJ1-1; D is uncertain. CDR1 is SGHTA and CDR2 is FQGNSA in the germline V gene. The CDR3 has 13 amino acids. The ends were cut back, 8 bases at V and 5 bases at J, with 15 bases in the middle. CDR3 sequence (DNA): TGTGCCAGCGTGGGTTGGGTTAAGACTGAAGCTTTCTTT. Amino acids: CASVGWVKTEAFF.

V gene TRBV11-2 combines with J gene TRBJ1-2, with D hard to call. Trimming pared 10 bases from V and 8 bases from J, leaving 17 bases between. CDR3 length: 12 residues. Germline V gene lookup returns CDR1 SGHAT and CDR2 FQNNGV. The CDR3 DNA reads TGTGCCACCCCGTTGGGGTCTAGCGGCTACACCTTC. It encodes CATPLGSSGYTF.

The V and J genes are TRBV28 and TRBJ1-5; D uncertain. The CDR3 spans 13 residues. V was shortened by 3 bases and J by 5 bases, with 8 bases between the two germline ends. Germline assignment: CDR1 MDHEN and CDR2 SYDVKM. The CDR3 loop is CASSFAQYQPQHF. The CDR3 coding sequence is TGTGCCAGCAGTTTCGCACAGTATCAGCCCCAGCATTTT. Together with reference TRBV28 and TRBJ1-5, the CDR3 gives the full variable domain: DVKVTQSSRYLVKRTGEKVFLECVQDMDHENMFWYRQDPGLGLRLIYFSYDVKMKEKGDIPEGYSVSREKKERFSLILESASTNQTSMYLCASSFAQYQPQHFGDGTRLSIL.

The rearrangement links TRBV7-9 to TRBJ2-7; 8 bases line up with TRBD1. This CDR3 has 15 residues. The trim removed 6 bases at V and 5 bases at J, leaving 12 bases unmatched. Germline V gene lookup returns CDR1 SEHNR and CDR2 FQNEAQ (reference sequence). CDR3 sequence reads: CASSSGQGVIDEQYF. As DNA, the CDR3 is TGTGCCAGCAGTTCCGGACAGGGCGTTATCGACGAGCAGTACTTC.

The table lists this clone with a few counts. This chain links TRBV25-1 with TRBJ2-1, with 9 nucleotides matching TRBD1. This CDR3 region has 13 residues. CDR1 is MGHDK, CDR2 SYGVNS, per germline. Losses at the gene ends were 5 bases for V and 9 bases for J; bases not matched to a gene: 5. CDR3 region: CASSKQGAVEQFF. DNA for the CDR3: TGTGCCAGCAGTAAACAGGGGGCGGTTGAGCAGTTCTTC.

J is TRBJ1-4 and V is TRBV3-1 (or the pseudogene TRBV3-2); D gene uncertain. V was cut by 1 base and J by 0 bases, with 15 bases left in between. The CDR3 covers 18 residues. Germline V lookup: CDR1 LGHDT, CDR2 YNNKEL (reference sequence). This CDR3 reads CASSQVAAVMATNEKLFF. CDR3 in DNA: TGTGCCAGCAGCCAAGTAGCTGCAGTCATGGCAACTAATGAAAAACTGTTTTTT.

This rearrangement joins TRBV7-2 to TRBJ2-3; the D is unclear. This CDR3 has 15 amino acids. CDR1 and CDR2 (germline): SGHTA, FQGNSA. The V and J ends lost 4 bases and 0 bases respectively, with 11 bases between them. The CDR3 reads CASSSNSLSTDTQYF. The DNA of the CDR3 is TGTGCCAGCAGCTCAAACAGCCTTAGCACAGATACGCAGTATTTT.

The chain combines TRBV30 with TRBJ1-6; D gene uncertain. CDR1 GTSNPN and CDR2 SVGIG come from the germline V gene (reference sequence). Between the trimmed V and J ends, which lost 4 bases and 10 bases, there was a span of 17 bases. The CDR3 totals 14 residues. The CDR3 DNA reads TGTGCCTGGATTGGACCCTCAGTAGGGTCACCCCTCCACTTT. It translates to CAWIGPSVGSPLHF.

This sequence joins TRBV13 and TRBJ2-3, with D unresolved. Trimming took off 2 bases at V and 5 bases at J, with 8 bases between the two ends. The CDR3 sequence is 13 residues long. Germline CDR1 reads PRHDT; CDR2 reads FYEKMQ (reference sequence). CDR3 bases: TGTGCCAGCAGCTTACGTCGGCTAGATACGCAGTATTTT. It translates to CASSLRRLDTQYF.

This clone came up once. The chain's CDR3 is CASSSRLVGRTDTQYF. CDR3 DNA sequence: TGTGCCAGCAGCTCGCGACTAGTGGGTAGGACAGATACGCAGTATTTT. This rearrangement joins TRBV7-6 to TRBJ2-3; tentative D call: TRBD2 (6 bases). CDR1 SGHVS and CDR2 FNYEAQ come from the germline V gene. The CDR3 spans 16 residues. The V end lost 4 bases, the J end lost 3 bases, and 17 bases lay between the germline ends.

The chain links TRBV9 to TRBJ1-5, with D hard to call. CDR3 size: 15 residues. Germline V CDR1 and CDR2: SGDLS, YYNGEE. V was shortened by 3 bases and J by 1 base, with 11 bases between the two germline ends. CDR3 sequence reads: CASSAGGRSNQPQHF. The CDR3 DNA is TGTGCCAGCAGCGCCGGCGGACGAAGCAATCAGCCCCAGCATTTT.

This sequence joins TRBV27 and TRBJ1-1, with 8 nucleotides matching TRBD1. This CDR3 is 14 amino acids long. V dropped 3 bases and J dropped 4; count of bases not matched to a gene: 4. Germline V gene data show CDR1 as MNHEY and CDR2 as SMNVEV (reference sequence). CDR3 coding DNA: TGTGCCAGCAGTTTTCAGGGGGCAGGCACTGAAGCTTTCTTT. Translating it yields CASSFQGAGTEAFF.